A single TCR beta chain is shown here with its context. No antigen is known for it. The source of the sample is a study of T-cell reconstitution after alpha-beta-depleted transplantation in children. Unique molecular identifiers tagged the TCRbeta library. From the PCR reads, TCRdb called clonotypes with MiXCR, one entry per CDR3 protein. Altogether about 420,000 distinct CDR3 sequences are present, 15% to 20% being singletons, with the ten largest covering approximately 29%. Overall study findings and caveats: From newly produced T cells came most of the T-cell counts and diversity one year after transplant. About two months after transplant, alpha-beta T cells reportedly came from several hundred expanded graft clones.

Germline-derived CDR1 and CDR2 are ENHRY and SYGVKD. V gave up 10 bases and J gave up 5 bases, with 20 bases separating them. This CDR3 region has 14 residues. The sequenced sample was PBMCs, mostly from graft donor cells, obtained 360 days after TCRalphabeta/CD19-depleted stem cell transplant. J is TRBJ2-5 and V is TRBV10-3; perhaps TRBD1 as D (6 bases). The receptor was derived from a boy under two years old who had a stem cell transplant for Wiskott-Aldrich syndrome, so the T cells may come from the graft donor. The CDR3 sequence is CATAGSGEYETQYF. The CDR3, as DNA: TGTGCCACCGCTGGATCAGGGGAGTACGAGACCCAGTACTTC.